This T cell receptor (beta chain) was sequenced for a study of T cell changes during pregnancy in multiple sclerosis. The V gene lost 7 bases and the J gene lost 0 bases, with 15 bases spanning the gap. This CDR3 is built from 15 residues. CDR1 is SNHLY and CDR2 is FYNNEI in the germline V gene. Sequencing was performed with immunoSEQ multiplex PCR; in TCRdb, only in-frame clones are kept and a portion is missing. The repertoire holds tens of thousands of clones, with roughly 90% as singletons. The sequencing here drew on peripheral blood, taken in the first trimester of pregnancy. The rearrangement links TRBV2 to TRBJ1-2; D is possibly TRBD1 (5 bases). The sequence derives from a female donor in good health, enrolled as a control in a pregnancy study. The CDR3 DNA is TGTGCCAGCACTCCTTCGACAGCCGCTAACTATGGCTACACCTTC. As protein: CASTPSTAANYGYTF.